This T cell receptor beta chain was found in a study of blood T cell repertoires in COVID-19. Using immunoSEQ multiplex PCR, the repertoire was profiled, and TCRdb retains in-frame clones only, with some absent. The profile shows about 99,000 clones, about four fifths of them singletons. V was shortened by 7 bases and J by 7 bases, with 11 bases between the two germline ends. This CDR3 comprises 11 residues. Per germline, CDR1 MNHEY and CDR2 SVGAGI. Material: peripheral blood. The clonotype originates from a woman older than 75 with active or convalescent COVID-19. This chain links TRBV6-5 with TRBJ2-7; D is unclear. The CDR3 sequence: CASTGGWEQYF. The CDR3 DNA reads TGTGCCAGCACAGGTGGCTGGGAGCAGTACTTC.